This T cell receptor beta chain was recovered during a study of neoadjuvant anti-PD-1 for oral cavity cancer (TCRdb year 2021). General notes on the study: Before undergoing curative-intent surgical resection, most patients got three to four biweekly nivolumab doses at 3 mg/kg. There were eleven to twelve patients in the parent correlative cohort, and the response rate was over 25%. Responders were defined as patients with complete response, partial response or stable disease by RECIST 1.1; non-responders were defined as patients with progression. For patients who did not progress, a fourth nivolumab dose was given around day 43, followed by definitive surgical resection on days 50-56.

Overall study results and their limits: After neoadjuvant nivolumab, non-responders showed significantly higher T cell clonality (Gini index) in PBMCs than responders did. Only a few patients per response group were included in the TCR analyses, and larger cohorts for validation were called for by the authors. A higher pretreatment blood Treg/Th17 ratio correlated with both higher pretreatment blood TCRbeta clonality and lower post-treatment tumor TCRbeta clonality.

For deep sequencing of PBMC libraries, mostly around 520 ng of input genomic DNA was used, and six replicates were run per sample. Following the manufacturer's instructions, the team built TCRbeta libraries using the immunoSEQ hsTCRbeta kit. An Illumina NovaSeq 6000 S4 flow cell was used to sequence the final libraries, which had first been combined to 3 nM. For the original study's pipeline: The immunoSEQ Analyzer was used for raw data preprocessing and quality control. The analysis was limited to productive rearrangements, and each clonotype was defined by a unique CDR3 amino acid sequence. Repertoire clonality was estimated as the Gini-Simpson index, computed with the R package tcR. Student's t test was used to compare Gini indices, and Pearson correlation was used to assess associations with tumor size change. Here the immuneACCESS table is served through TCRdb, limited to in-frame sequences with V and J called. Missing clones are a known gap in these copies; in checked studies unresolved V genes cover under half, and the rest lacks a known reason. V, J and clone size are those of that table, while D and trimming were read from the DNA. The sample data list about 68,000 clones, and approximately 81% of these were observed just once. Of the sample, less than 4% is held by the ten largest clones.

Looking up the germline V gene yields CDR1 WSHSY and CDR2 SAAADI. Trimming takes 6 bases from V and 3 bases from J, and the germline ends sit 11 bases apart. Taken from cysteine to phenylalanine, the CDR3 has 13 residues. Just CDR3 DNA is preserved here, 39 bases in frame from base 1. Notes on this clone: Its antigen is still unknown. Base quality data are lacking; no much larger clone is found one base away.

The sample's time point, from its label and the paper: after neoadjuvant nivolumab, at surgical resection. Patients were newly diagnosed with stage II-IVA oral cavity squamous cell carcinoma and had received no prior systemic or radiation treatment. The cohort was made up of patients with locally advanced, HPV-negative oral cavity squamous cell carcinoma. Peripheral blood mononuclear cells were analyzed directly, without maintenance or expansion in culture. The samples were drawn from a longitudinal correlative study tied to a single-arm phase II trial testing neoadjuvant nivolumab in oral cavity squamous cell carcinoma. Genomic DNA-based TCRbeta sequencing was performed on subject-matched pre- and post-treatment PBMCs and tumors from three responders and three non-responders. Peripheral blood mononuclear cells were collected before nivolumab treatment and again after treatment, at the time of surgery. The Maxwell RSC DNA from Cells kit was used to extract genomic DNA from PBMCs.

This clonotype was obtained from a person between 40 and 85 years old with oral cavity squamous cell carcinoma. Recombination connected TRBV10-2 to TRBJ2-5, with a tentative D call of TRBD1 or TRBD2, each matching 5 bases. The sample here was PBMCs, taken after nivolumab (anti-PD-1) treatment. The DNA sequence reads TGCGCCAGCAGCCTGGGGGTAAAAGAGACCCAGTACTTC. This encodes CASSLGVKETQYF.